The source of this TCR beta chain is a study of monozygotic twins with cystic fibrosis. Across the study: Approximately 3 micrograms of fragmented DNA underwent around 14 PCR cycles for library preparation.

This clone was detected only once. The antigen remains undetermined. The assay was immunoSEQ multiplex PCR, and TCRdb's table has in-frame clones only and misses some. The table has just under 20,000 clones, roughly 89% seen once. Points from the study as a whole: In this small cohort, shared CDR3 numbers showed no association with age, concordance or disease severity. Low clonality (median 0.0095) suggested a mostly naive repertoire.

Germline CDR1 reads SGHDN; CDR2 reads FVKESK. The CDR3 has 13 amino acids. The V and J ends lost 4 bases and 7 bases respectively, with 8 bases between them. The rearrangement uses TRBV14 and TRBJ1-6; D is uncertain. The sequenced sample consisted of blood. The receptor was isolated from a girl aged 2 to 9 with cystic fibrosis. CDR3 loop: CASSRVNNSPLHF. As DNA, the CDR3 is TGTGCCAGCAGCCGGGTCAACAATTCACCCCTCCACTTT.